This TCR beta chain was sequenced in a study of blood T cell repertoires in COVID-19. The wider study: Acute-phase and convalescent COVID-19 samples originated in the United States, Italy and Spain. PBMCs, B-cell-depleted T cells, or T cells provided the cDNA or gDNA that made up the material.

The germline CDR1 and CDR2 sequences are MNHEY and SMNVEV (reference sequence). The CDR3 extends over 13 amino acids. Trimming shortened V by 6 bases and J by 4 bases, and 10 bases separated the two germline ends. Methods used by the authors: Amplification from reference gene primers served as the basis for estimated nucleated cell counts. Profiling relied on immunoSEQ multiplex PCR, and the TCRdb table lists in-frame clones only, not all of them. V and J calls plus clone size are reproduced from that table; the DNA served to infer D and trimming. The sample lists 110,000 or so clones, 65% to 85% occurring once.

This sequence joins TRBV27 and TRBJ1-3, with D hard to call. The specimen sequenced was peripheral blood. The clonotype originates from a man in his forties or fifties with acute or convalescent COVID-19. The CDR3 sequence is CASSIRRGNTIYF. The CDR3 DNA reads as TGTGCCAGCAGCATTCGGCGGGGAAACACCATATATTTT.